This is a list of T cell receptor beta chains from one sample in a study of siplizumab effects on memory and regulatory T cells. The method was immunoSEQ multiplex PCR; TCRdb's version includes in-frame clones alone and lacks a portion of them. The table records about 120,000 clones, about 94% of them present only once. Sequencing used non-Treg CD4+ T cells sorted from blood. The receptors originated from a human donor in good health. Both conserved end residues are part of each CDR3. D genes are given only for firm matches.

-	TRBJ2-7	TRBV5-4	CASSQPGVSSYEQYF
-	TRBJ2-7	TRBV6-5	CASTKPGQSEQYF
TRBD1	TRBJ2-5	TRBV5-5	CASSLEDRVKSQYF
TRBD1	TRBJ1-4	TRBV10-3	CAIRGDRGAEKLFF
-	TRBJ1-6	TRBV19	CASTESGTARLHF
-	TRBJ1-2	TRBV6-5	CASMEGQTSAGYTF
-	TRBJ1-5	TRBV6-4	CASSDSVGNQPQHF
-	TRBJ2-1	TRBV6-1	CASSAGLYYNEQFF
-	TRBJ2-7	TRBV5-1	CASSPGTGSYEQYF
-	TRBJ2-3	TRBV6-5	CASSGRNTQYF
-	TRBJ1-1	TRBV7-9	CASNVDGAEAFF
-	TRBJ1-3	TRBV18	CASSPHADTIYF
-	TRBJ2-3	TRBV5-6	CASRGWSTDTQYF
TRBD2	TRBJ2-7	TRBV7-9	CASSLPGTSSYEQYF
-	TRBJ2-7	TRBV5-1	CASSSTPFYEQYF
TRBD2	TRBJ2-2	TRBV4-1	CASRQAGGIPGELFF
TRBD2	TRBJ2-3	TRBV5-6	CASNPSGITDTQYF
-	TRBJ1-1	TRBV2	CASSEAEITEAFF
-	TRBJ2-3	TRBV13	CASSYEGLHADTQYF
-	TRBJ2-3	TRBV7-2	CASSLYSDTQYF
TRBD1	TRBJ2-3	TRBV5-1	CASSLAVGTATDTQYF
-	TRBJ2-2	TRBV9	CASSVASESHGFEAGELFF
-	TRBJ1-2	TRBV6-6	CASSYLGGGTSYGYTF
-	TRBJ1-1	TRBV19	CASSGGTLYTEAFF
TRBD1	TRBJ2-7	TRBV7-6	CASSLEGQGAGEQYF
-	TRBJ1-2	TRBV11-2	CASSLEGFGYTF
-	TRBJ1-1	TRBV6-6	CASTTSTEAFF
-	TRBJ1-3	TRBV5-1	CASSWRGSGNTIYF
TRBD2	TRBJ2-3	TRBV5-1	CASSLGGRENTQYF
TRBD1	TRBJ2-5	TRBV5-6	CASSYWTGASYQETQYF
-	TRBJ2-3	TRBV1	CTSSQEVSSGTENATDTQYF
-	TRBJ1-1	TRBV5-1	CASSSGRGTRTEAFF
-	TRBJ1-2	TRBV7-2	CASDRNTPSYGYTF
-	TRBJ1-5	TRBV27	CASSLSVYQPQHF
-	TRBJ1-5	TRBV7-2	CASSLAMSRSQPQHF
-	TRBJ2-7	TRBV6-6	CASRSVLGTSVYEQYF
-	TRBJ2-7	TRBV6-6	CATKGGEQYF
TRBD1	TRBJ2-7	TRBV6-6	CASRRQGDTGEQYF
TRBD2	TRBJ2-7	TRBV5-8	CAGSGSSYEQYF
-	TRBJ1-3	TRBV12-5	CASSLTSGAGNTIYF
-	TRBJ1-1	TRBV6-5	CASTAGQNTEAFF
-	TRBJ2-4	TRBV19	CASNEGGVGKNIQYF
TRBD1	TRBJ1-1	TRBV28	CAGGGTGYMNTEAFF
-	TRBJ2-7	TRBV2	CASRGTVPSSYEQYF
-	TRBJ2-1	TRBV28	CASRGDGYQSSYNEQFF
-	TRBJ2-4	TRBV5-6	CASSWGHLAGNIQYF
TRBD1	TRBJ1-1	TRBV27	CASSPWTGFDMNTEAFF
TRBD1	TRBJ2-5	TRBV7-9	CASSPTDPGQQETQYF
-	TRBJ1-2	TRBV4-2	CASSQGQSTNYGYTF
-	TRBJ1-3	TRBV5-5	CASSLESGRSSGNTIYF
-	TRBJ2-7	TRBV7-6	CASSLVGVSGENFRSYEQYF